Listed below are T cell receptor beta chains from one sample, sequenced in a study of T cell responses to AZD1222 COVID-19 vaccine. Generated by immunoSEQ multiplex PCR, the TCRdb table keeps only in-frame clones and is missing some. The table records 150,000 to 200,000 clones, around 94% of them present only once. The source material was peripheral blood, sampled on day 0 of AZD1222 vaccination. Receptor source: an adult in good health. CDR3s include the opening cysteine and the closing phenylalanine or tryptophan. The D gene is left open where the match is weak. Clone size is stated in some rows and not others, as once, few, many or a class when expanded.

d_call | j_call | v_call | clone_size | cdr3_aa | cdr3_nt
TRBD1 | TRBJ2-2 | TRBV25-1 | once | CASSEAGTGNTGELFF | TGTGCCAGCAGTGAAGCCGGGACAGGGAACACCGGGGAGCTGTTTTTT
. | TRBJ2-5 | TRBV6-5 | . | CASSYPDGGAETQYF | TGTGCCAGCAGTTACCCGGACGGGGGCGCGGAGACCCAGTACTTC
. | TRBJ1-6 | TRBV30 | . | CACDRTGSPLHF | TGTGCCTGTGACAGGACGGGATCACCCCTCCACTTT
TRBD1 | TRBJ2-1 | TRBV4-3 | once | CASSQMHGTVYNEQFF | TGCGCCAGCAGCCAAATGCACGGGACAGTCTACAATGAGCAGTTCTTC
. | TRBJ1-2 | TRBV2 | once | CARSGQNYGYTF | TGTGCCAGGTCAGGACAGAACTATGGCTACACCTTC
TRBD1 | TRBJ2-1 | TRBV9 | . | CASSEQGANYNEQFF | TGTGCCAGCAGCGAACAGGGGGCTAACTACAATGAGCAGTTCTTC
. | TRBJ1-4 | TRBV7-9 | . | CASSSLPGRVDEKLFF | TGTGCCAGCAGCTCCCTTCCAGGGAGGGTTGATGAAAAACTGTTTTTT
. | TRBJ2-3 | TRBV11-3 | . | CASSLSSRVDTQYF | TGTGCCAGCAGCTTAAGCTCCCGAGTAGATACGCAGTATTTT
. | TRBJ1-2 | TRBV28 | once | CATHRQTYGYTF | TGTGCCACGCATCGACAAACCTATGGCTACACCTTC
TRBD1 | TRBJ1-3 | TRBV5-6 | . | CASRGTGSGNTIYF | TGTGCCAGCAGGGGGACAGGGTCTGGAAACACCATATATTTT
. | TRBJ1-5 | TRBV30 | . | CAWSQVGYQPQHF | TGTGCCTGGAGTCAAGTAGGTTATCAGCCCCAGCATTTT
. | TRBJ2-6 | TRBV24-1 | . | CATSSLSGANVLTF | TGTGCCACCAGTTCCCTCTCTGGGGCCAACGTCCTGACTTTC
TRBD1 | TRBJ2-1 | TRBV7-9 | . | CASSPIPGQGSNEQFF | TGTGCCAGCAGCCCGATCCCGGGACAGGGGAGCAATGAGCAGTTCTTC
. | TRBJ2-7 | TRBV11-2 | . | CASSIATHPRKQYF | TGTGCCAGCAGCATTGCGACACACCCTAGGAAGCAGTACTTC
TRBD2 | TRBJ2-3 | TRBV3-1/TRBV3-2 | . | CASSQEFPGGSTDTQYF | TGTGCCAGCAGCCAAGAATTCCCGGGGGGGAGCACAGATACGCAGTATTTT
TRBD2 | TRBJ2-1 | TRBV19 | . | CASSITLLKTSGGRISSYNEQFF | TGTGCCAGTAGTATTACCCTCTTAAAGACTAGCGGGGGCCGCATTAGCTCCTACAATGAGCAGTTCTTC
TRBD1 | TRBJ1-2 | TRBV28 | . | CASSDRGRAGYGYTF | TGTGCCAGCAGCGACAGGGGGCGGGCGGGCTATGGCTACACCTTC
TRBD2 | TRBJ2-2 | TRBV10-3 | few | CAISPGLNTGELFF | TGTGCCATCAGTCCGGGACTAAACACCGGGGAGCTGTTTTTT
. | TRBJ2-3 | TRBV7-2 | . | CASSDQRTDTQYF | TGTGCCAGCAGCGACCAGAGAACAGATACGCAGTATTTT
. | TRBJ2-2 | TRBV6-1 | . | CASSEMNTGELFF | TGTGCCAGCAGTGAAATGAACACCGGGGAGCTGTTTTTT
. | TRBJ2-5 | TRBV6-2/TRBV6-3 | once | CASSARGTSQYF | TGTGCCAGCAGTGCTCGGGGAACGTCCCAGTACTTC
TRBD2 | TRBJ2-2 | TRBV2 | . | CASSEGTSGGTNTGELFF | TGTGCCAGCAGTGAAGGTACTAGCGGGGGGACCAACACCGGGGAGCTGTTTTTT
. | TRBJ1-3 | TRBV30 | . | CAWSAGNTIYF | TGTGCCTGGAGTGCTGGAAACACCATATATTTT
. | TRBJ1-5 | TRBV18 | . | CASSRINQPQHF | TGTGCCAGCTCACGCATTAATCAGCCCCAGCATTTT
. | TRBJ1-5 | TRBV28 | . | CASSLKGGEPQHF | TGTGCCAGCAGTTTAAAGGGAGGCGAGCCCCAGCATTTT
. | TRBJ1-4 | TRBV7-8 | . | CASSFWGEKLFF | TGTGCCAGCAGCTTCTGGGGTGAAAAACTGTTTTTT
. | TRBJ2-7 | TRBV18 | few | CASSPQTVEQYF | TGTGCCAGCTCACCACAGACAGTTGAGCAGTACTTC
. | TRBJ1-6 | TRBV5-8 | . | CASRGQGGNSPLHF | TGTGCCAGCAGGGGGCAGGGAGGAAATTCACCCCTCCACTTT
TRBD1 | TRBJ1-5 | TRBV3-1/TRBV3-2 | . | CASSQVPVGQSNQPQHF | TGTGCCAGCAGCCAAGTCCCGGTGGGACAGAGCAATCAGCCCCAGCATTTT
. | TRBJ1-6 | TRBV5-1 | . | CASRQLQGSSNSPLHF | TGCGCCAGCAGACAACTCCAGGGATCATCTAATTCACCCCTCCACTTT
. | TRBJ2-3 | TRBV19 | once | CASSTADGTATQYF | TGTGCCAGTAGTACAGCCGACGGGACGGCAACGCAGTATTTT
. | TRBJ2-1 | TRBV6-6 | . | CASSYGGPSYNEQFF | TGTGCCAGCAGTTATGGGGGGCCATCCTACAATGAGCAGTTCTTC
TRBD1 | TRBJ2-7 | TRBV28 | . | CASSSQGLYEQYF | TGTGCCAGCAGTTCACAGGGGCTCTACGAGCAGTACTTC
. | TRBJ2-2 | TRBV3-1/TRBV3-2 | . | CASSPNSKGYTGELFF | TGTGCCAGCAGCCCTAATAGTAAGGGGTACACCGGGGAGCTGTTTTTT
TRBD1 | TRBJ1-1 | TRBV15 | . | CATSRDGPDRLNTEAFF | TGTGCCACCAGCAGAGATGGTCCGGACAGGCTGAACACTGAAGCTTTCTTT
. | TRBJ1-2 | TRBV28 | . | CASRTQGSYGYTF | TGTGCCAGCAGGACCCAGGGATCTTATGGCTACACCTTC
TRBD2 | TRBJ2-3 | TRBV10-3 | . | CATKPLAGGLDTQYF | TGTGCCACAAAACCTCTAGCGGGGGGGCTAGATACGCAGTATTTT
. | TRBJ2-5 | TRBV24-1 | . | CATSDARQVRETQYF | TGTGCCACCAGTGATGCACGACAGGTTCGGGAGACCCAGTACTTC